This T cell receptor beta chain derives from a study of blood T cell repertoires in COVID-19. The CDR3 has 15 amino acids. Germline CDR1 reads MDHEN; CDR2 reads SYDVKM. V was trimmed by 10 bases and J by 0 bases, leaving 16 bases between them. The method was immunoSEQ multiplex PCR; TCRdb's version includes in-frame clones alone and lacks a portion of them. The sample carries fewer than 200,000 clones, around 83% recorded once. The sequenced sample consisted of peripheral blood. The chain combines TRBV28 with TRBJ1-5; D gene ambiguous. The receptor was derived from a woman in her 70s who had recovered from COVID-19. DNA of the CDR3: TGTGCCACTGAGAGCCGTCCCTATAGCAATCAGCCCCAGCATTTT. It encodes CATESRPYSNQPQHF.